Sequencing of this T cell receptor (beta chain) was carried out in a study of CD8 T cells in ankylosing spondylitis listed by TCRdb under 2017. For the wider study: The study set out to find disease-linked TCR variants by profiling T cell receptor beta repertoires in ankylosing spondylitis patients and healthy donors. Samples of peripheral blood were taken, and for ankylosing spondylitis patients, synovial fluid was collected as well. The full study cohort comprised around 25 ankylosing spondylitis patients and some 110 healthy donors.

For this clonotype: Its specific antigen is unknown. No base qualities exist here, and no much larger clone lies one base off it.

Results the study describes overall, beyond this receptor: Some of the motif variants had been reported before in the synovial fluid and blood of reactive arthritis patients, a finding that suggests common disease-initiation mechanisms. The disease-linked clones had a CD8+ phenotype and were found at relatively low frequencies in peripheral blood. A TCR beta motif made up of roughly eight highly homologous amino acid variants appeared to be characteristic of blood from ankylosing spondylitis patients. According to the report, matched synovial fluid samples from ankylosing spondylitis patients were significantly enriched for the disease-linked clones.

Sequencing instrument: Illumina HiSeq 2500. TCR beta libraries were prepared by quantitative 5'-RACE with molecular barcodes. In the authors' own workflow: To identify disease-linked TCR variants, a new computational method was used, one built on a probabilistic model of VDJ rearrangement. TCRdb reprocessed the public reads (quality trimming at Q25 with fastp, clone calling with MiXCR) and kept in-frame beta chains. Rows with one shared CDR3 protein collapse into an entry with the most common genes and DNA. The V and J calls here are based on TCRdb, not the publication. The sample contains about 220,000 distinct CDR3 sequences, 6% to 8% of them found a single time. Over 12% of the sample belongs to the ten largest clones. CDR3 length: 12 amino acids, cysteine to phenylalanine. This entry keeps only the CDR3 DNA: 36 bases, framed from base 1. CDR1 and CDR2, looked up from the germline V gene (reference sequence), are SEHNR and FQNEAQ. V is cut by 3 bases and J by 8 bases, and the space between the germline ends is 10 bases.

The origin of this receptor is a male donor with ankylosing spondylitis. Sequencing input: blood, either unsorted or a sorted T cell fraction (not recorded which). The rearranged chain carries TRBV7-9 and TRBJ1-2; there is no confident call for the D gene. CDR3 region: CASSFRVMGYTF. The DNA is TGTGCCAGCAGCTTTAGGGTAATGGGCTACACCTTC.